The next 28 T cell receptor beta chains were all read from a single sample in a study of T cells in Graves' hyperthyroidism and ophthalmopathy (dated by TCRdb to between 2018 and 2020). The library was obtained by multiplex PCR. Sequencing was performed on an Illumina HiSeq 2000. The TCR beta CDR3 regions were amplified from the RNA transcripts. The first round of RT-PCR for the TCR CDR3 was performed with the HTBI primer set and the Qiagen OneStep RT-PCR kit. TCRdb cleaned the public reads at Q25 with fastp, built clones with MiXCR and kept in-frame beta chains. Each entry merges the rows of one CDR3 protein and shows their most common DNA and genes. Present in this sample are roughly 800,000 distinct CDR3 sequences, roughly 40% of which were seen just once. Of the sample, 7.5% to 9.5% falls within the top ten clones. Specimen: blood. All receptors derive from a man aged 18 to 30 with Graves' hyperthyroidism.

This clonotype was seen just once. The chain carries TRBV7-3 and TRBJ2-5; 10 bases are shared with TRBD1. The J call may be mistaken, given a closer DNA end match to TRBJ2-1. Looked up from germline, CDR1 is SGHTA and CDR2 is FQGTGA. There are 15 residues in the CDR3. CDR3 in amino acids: CASSLTGTGVNEQFF. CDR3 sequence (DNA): TGTGCCAGCAGCTTAACCGGGACAGGGGTAAATGAGCAGTTCTTC.

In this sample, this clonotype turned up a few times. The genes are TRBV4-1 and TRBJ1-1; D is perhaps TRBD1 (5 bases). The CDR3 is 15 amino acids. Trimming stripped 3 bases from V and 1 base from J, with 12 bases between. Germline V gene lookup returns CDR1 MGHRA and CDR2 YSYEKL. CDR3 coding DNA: TGCGCCAGCAGCCAGTCCGGGACGGGGAACACTGAAGCTTTCTTT. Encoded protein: CASSQSGTGNTEAFF.

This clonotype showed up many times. CDR3 in amino acids: CSVVTGGTNEKLFF. For the CDR3, the DNA is TGCAGCGTTGTGACAGGGGGGACTAATGAAAAACTGTTTTTT. The V gene is TRBV29-1, the J gene TRBJ1-4, with 9 bases aligning to TRBD1. Germline values: CDR1 SQVTM, CDR2 ANQGSEA. V lost 4 bases to trimming and J lost 2 bases; unmatched junction nucleotides: 2. The CDR3 extends over 14 amino acids.

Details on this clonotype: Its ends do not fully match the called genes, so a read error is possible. CDR3 DNA sequence: TGCGCCAGCAGCCATCCTGGAGGGGGGCGCTTCGAGCAGTACTTC. Translation: CASSHPGGGRFEQYF. The V and J genes are TRBV7-9 and TRBJ2-7, with D perhaps assigned TRBD1 or TRBD2 (6 bases each). Per the germline V gene, CDR1 is SEHNR and CDR2 is FQNEAQ (reference sequence). There are 15 residues in the CDR3.

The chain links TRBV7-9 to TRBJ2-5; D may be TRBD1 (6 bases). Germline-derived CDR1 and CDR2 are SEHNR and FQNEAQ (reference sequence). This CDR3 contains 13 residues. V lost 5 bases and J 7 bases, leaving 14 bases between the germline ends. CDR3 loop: CASSQQGVGTQYF. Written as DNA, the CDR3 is TGTGCCAGCAGCCAACAGGGCGTGGGGACCCAGTACTTC.

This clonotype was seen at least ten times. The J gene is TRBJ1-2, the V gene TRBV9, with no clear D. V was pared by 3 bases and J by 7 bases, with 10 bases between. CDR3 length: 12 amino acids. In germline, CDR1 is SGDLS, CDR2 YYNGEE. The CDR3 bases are TGTGCCAGCAGCGCACCTGGTAGTGGCTACACCTTC. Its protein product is CASSAPGSGYTF.

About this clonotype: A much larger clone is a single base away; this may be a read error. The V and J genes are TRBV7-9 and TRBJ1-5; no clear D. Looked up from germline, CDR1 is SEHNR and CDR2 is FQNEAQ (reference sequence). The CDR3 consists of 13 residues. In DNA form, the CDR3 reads TGTGCCGGCAGCTCCACAAGCAATCAGCCCCAGCATTTT. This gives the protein CAGSSTSNQPQHF.

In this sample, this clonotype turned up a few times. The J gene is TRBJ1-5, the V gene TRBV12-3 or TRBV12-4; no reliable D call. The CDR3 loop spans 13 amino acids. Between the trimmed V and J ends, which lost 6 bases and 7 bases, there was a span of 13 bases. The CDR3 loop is CASSPKGWQPQHF. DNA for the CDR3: TGTGCCAGCAGCCCTAAGGGCTGGCAGCCCCAGCATTTT.

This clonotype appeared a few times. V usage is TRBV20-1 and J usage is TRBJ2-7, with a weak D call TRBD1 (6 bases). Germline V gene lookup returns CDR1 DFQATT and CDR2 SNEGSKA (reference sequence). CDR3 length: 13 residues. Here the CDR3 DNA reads TGCAATACAGGGACGGTGGTTTACTACGAGCAGTACTTC. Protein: CNTGTVVYYEQYF.

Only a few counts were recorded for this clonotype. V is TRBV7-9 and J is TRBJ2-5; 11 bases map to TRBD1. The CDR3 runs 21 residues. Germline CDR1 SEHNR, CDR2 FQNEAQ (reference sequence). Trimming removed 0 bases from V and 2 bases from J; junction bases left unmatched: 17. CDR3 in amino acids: CASSLAPNGTGGYLDQETQYF. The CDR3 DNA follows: TGTGCCAGCAGCTTAGCGCCGAATGGGACAGGGGGTTACCTAGATCAAGAGACCCAGTACTTC.

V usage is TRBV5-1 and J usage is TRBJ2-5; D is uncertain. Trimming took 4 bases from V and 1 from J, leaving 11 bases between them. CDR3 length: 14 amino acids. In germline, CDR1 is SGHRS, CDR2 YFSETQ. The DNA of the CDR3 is TGCGCCAGCAGCCTACGGTACAGCCAAGAGACCCAGTACTTC. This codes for CASSLRYSQETQYF.

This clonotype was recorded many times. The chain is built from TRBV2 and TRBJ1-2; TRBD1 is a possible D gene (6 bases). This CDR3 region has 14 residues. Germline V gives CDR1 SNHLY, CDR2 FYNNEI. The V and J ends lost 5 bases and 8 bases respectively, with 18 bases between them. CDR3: CASSLRGPEEGYTF. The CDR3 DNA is TGTGCCAGCAGTCTCAGGGGACCGGAAGAGGGCTACACCTTC.

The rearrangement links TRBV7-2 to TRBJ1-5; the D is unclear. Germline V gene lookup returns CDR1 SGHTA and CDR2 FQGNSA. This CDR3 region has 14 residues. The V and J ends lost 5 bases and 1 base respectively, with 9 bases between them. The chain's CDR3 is CASSRLLSNQPQHF. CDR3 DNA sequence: TGTGCCAGCAGCCGGTTATTAAGCAATCAGCCCCAGCATTTT.

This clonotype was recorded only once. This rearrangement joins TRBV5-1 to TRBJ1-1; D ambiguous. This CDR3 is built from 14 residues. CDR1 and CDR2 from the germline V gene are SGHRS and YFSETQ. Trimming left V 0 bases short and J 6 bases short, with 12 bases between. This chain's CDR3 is CASSLGGGAPEAFF. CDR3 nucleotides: TGCGCCAGCAGCTTGGGCGGTGGCGCCCCTGAAGCTTTCTTT.

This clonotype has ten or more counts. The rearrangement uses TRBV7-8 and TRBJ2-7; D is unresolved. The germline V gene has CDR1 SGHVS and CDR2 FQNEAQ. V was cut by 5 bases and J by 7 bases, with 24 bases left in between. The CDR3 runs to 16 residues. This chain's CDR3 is CASSTHWNPAPREQYF. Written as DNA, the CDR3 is TGTGCCAGCAGCACACACTGGAACCCCGCGCCTCGGGAGCAGTACTTC.

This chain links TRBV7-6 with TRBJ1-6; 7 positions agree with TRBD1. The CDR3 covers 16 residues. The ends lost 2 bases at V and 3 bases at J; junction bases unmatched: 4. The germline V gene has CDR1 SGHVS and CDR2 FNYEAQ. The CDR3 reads CASSLPRQGYNSPLHF. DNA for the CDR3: TGTGCCAGCAGCTTACCAAGACAGGGCTATAATTCACCCCTCCACTTT.

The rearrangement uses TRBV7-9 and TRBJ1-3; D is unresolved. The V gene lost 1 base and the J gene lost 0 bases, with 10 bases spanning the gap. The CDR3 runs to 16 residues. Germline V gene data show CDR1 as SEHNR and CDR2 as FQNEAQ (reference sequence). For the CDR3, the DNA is TGTGCCAGCAGCTTAGAAGGGCTGAGCTCTGGAAACACCATATATTTT. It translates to CASSLEGLSSGNTIYF.

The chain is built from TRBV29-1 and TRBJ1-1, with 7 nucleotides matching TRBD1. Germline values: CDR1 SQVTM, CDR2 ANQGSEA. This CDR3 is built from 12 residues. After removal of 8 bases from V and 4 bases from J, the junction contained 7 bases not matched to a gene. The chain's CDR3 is CSSRQGGTEAFF. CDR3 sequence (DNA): TGCAGCTCCCGACAGGGTGGCACTGAAGCTTTCTTT.

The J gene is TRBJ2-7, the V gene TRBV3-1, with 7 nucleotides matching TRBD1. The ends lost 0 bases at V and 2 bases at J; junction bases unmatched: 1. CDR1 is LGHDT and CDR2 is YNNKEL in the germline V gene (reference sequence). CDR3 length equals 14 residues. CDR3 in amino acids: CASSQDQGAYEQYF. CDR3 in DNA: TGTGCCAGCAGCCAAGATCAGGGGGCCTACGAGCAGTACTTC.

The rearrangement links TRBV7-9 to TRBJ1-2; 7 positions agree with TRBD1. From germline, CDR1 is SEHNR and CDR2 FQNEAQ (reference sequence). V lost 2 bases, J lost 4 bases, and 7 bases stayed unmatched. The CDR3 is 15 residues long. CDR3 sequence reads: CASSLSLAGGYGYTF. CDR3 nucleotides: TGTGCCAGCAGCTTATCCCTAGCAGGGGGCTATGGCTACACCTTC.

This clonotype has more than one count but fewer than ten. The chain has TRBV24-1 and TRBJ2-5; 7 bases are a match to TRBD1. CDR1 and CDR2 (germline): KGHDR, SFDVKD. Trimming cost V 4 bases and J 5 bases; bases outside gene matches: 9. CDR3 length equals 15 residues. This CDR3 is CATSDPGTEGETQYF. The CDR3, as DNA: TGTGCCACCAGTGACCCCGGGACAGAGGGGGAGACCCAGTACTTC.

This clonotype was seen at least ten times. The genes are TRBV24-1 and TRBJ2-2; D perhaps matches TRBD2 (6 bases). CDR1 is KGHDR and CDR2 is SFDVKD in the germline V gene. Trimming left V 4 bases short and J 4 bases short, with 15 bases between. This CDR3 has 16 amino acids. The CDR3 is CATSDIQTRPTGELFF. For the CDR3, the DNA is TGTGCCACCAGTGACATACAGACTAGACCCACCGGGGAGCTGTTTTTT.

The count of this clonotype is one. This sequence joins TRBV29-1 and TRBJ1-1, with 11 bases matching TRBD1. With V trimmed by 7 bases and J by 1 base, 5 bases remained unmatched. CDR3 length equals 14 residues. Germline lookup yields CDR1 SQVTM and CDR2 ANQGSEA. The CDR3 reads CSAPGQGGNTEAFF. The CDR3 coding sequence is TGCAGCGCCCCGGGACAGGGGGGGAACACTGAAGCTTTCTTT.

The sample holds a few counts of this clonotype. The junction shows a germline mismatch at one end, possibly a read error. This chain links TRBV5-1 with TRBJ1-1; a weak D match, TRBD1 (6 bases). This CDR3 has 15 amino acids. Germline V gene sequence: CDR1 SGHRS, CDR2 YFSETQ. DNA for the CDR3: TGTGCCAGCAGCTTGATTGGGGGCTTAGGCACTGAAGCTTTCTTT. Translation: CASSLIGGLGTEAFF.

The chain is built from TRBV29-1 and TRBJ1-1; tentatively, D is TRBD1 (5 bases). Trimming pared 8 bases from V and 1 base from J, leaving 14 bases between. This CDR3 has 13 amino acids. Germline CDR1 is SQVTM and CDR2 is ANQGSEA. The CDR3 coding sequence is TGCAGCAGTTTAGACAGACGGAACACTGAAGCTTTCTTT. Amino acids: CSSLDRRNTEAFF.

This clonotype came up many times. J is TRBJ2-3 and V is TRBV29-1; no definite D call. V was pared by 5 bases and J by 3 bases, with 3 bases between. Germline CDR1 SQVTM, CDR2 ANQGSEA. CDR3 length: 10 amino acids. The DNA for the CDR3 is TGCAGCGTTTGGACAGATACGCAGTATTTT. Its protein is CSVWTDTQYF.

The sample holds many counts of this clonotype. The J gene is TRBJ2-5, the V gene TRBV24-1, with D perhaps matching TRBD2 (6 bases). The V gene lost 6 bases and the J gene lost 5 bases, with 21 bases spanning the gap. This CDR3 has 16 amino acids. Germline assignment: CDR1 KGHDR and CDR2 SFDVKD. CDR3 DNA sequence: TGTGCCACCAGTTCTAGCGACAGCGCGGAGGACGAGACCCAGTACTTC. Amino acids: CATSSSDSAEDETQYF.

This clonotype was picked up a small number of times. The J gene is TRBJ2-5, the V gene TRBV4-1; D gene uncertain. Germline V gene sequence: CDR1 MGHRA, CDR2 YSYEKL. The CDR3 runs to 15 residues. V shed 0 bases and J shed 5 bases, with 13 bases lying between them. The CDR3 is CASSQDPVPEETQYF. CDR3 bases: TGCGCCAGCAGCCAAGATCCCGTCCCCGAGGAGACCCAGTACTTC.